This T cell receptor (beta chain) is from a study of T cells in Graves' hyperthyroidism and ophthalmopathy. The wider study: Peripheral blood was taken when the disease was first diagnosed, before any treatment began.

Germline V gives CDR1 SGHRS, CDR2 YFSETQ. V lost 0 bases and J 6 bases, leaving 10 bases between the germline ends. This CDR3 comprises 13 residues. The authors deemed Graves' hyperthyroidism stable absent ophthalmopathy progression within 18 months. This clonotype was counted a few times. Antigen specificity is unknown. This could be a read error, since a much larger clone is one nucleotide away. Study results and caveats: The majority of expanded thyroid clonotypes above 0.001 also appeared in blood.

Researchers took RNA transcripts and amplified the TCR beta CDR3 regions from them. The study used the HTBI primer set for a first-round RT-PCR of the TCR CDR3. Using its own MiXCR run on the multiplex PCR reads, TCRdb lists one record per CDR3 protein. The sample lists 470,000 or so distinct CDR3 sequences, less than 25% occurring once. V is TRBV5-1 and J is TRBJ2-7; the D is unclear. The source of this sequence is a young man with Graves' hyperthyroidism. The sequenced sample consisted of blood. CDR3 bases: TGCGCCAGCAGCTTGGCCAGTATAGTCGAGCAGTACTTC. Its protein is CASSLASIVEQYF.